The T cell receptor beta chain under discussion was sequenced for a study of T cells in Graves' hyperthyroidism and ophthalmopathy (dated 2019 in TCRdb). Study-level background: Peripheral blood samples were taken at initial diagnosis, before any treatment was given. An independent validation cohort of fewer than 20 hyperthyroidism patients and approximately 16 patients who later progressed to ophthalmopathy tested prospective prediction of ophthalmopathy. TCR V-J signatures able to tell the groups apart were searched for in a discovery cohort of 90 to 100 patients, of whom more than 40 had Graves' ophthalmopathy and more than 55 had stable Graves' hyperthyroidism. For training and testing, the 100 or so patients in the discovery cohort were randomly divided in a 7:3 ratio. In addition, the study compared T-cell repertoires in thyroid tissue and in blood from a handful of Graves' hyperthyroidism patients. The paper reports TCR Vbeta CDR3 sequencing of 130 to 150 peripheral blood samples: some 41 ophthalmopathy, 70 to 85 hyperthyroidism and about 17 progressor patients. After sampling, hyperthyroidism patients received methimazole starting at 30 mg daily, and ophthalmopathy patients received high-dose intravenous methylprednisolone. Beyond this particular receptor, the publication reports: In validation, the model predicted progression to ophthalmopathy with approximately 70% sensitivity and about 73% specificity, a median of approximately 6.7 months before onset. A model built on a 13 V-J signature distinguished ophthalmopathy from stable hyperthyroidism, reaching about 89% sensitivity and around 81% specificity in cross-validation and 80%/75% in testing. No statistical method was used to fix the sample size in advance, and group allocation was not hidden from the investigators. Blood samples also contained most of the expanded thyroid clonotypes (frequency above 0.001), which suggests that blood repertoires may reflect thyroid immune responses.

The CDR3 holds 15 amino acids from the cysteine to the phenylalanine. Kept here is only the CDR3 DNA, which spans 45 bases and is read in frame from base 1. Reading the germline V gene (reference sequence) gives CDR1 SGHNT and CDR2 YYREEE. V is shortened by 4 bases, J by 0 bases, and the region joining them spans 13 bases. Stable Graves' hyperthyroidism was defined as the absence of progression to ophthalmopathy over 18 months of follow-up. Hyperthyroidism patients were newly diagnosed, with disease duration under 2 months, and aged 18 to 65 years. Patients with uncontrolled infections, other autoimmune diseases, pregnancy or lactation were excluded. Clinical symptoms, serum thyroxine and TRAb, thyroid ultrasound, and orbital computed tomography formed the basis for the diagnoses. PBMCs were separated from roughly 9.3 ml of fresh peripheral blood using Ficoll-Paque density gradient centrifugation. Total RNA was extracted using Trizol reagent, and RNA quality was assessed on an Agilent 2100 Bioanalyzer.

This clonotype was counted ten times or more. Its antigen is still unknown. Base qualities are not provided; no much larger clone lies one nucleotide away. The TCR beta CDR3 regions were amplified from the RNA transcripts. The TCR CDR3 was subjected to a first round of RT-PCR using the HTBI primer set and the Qiagen OneStep RT-PCR kit. Libraries were constructed in a second round of multiplex PCR, after which size selection and purification were carried out. Libraries were sequenced paired-end with 100 bp reads on an Illumina HiSeq2000. Concerning the study's data processing: SOAPnuke was used to process the raw data, removing reads that contained adapters or uncalled bases, had a mean Phred below 15, or lacked an exact match to the constant primer or identifier. COPE v1.2.5 was used to merge high-quality paired reads, and clonotypes were defined as unique nucleotide sequences. Clonotypes were aligned to IMGT TRBV, TRBD and TRBJ reference segments using MiTCR v1.1. Only V-J combinations with frequency above 0.0001, covering about 99% of repertoires, were analysed. The TCS score was defined as the ratio of F50 (clonal expansion) to E x V (chaos), calculated using BLOSUM62-based TCRdist between CDR3 peptides within each V-J. Welch's t-statistics and random forest reduced 500 to 650 V-J features to under 15, which were used in a naive Bayes classifier (R e1071). Using fastp at Q25 and MiXCR, TCRdb reprocessed the public reads and kept productive beta chains. Each record represents a unique CDR3 protein, reported with the most common genes and DNA among its rows. For this entry, the V and J calls and clone size follow TCRdb and not the study's own pipeline. In this sample the table shows around 200,000 distinct CDR3 sequences, over 15% of which occur a single time. Of the sample, under 35% is held by the ten largest clones.

The specimen was blood. The receptor comes from a woman aged 50 to 60 with Graves' hyperthyroidism. The V and J genes are TRBV5-4 and TRBJ1-1; the D region possibly corresponds to TRBD1 (6 bases align). The nucleotide sequence reads TGTGCCAGCAGCCCTCGGGACAACCTGAACACTGAAGCTTTCTTT. It translates as CASSPRDNLNTEAFF. Reference TRBV5-4 and TRBJ1-1 proteins supply the regions before and after the CDR3; the full variable domain is: ETGVTQSPTHLIKTRGQQVTLRCSSQSGHNTVSWYQQALGQGPQFIFQYYREEENGRGNFPPRFSGLQFPNYSSELNVNALELDDSALYLCASSPRDNLNTEAFFGQGTRLTVV.